Below, one TCR beta chain is given with its context. This sample was taken from a study of immune evolution from preneoplasia to lung adenocarcinoma. Profiling relied on immunoSEQ multiplex PCR, and the TCRdb table lists in-frame clones only, not all of them. The table shows more than 4,000 clones, with over 75% occurring only once. V lost 2 bases and J 5 bases, leaving 1 base between the germline ends. CDR3 size: 11 residues. Germline V CDR1 and CDR2: MNHEY, SMNVEV (reference sequence). This clonotype was sampled from a person aged 50-70 years with lung adenocarcinoma. The chain carries TRBV27 and TRBJ2-1, with unresolved D. The sequenced sample consisted of FFPE normal lung tissue adjacent to the tumor. For the CDR3, the DNA is TGTGCCAGCAGTTTAAACAATGAGCAGTTCTTC. It yields the protein CASSLNNEQFF.